This T cell receptor (beta chain) was identified during a study of monozygotic twins with inflammatory bowel disease. Broader study findings: Limited power may explain why concordant and discordant twins showed no difference in repertoire similarity.

TCRdb reprocessed the 5' RACE reads, keeping one entry per CDR3 protein, no DNA. This listing includes 400,000 or so distinct CDR3 sequences. This CDR3 region has 14 residues. Germline V CDR1 and CDR2: MNHNS, SASEGT. As concerns this clonotype: The antigen is not known.

The chain recombines TRBV6-1 with TRBJ2-3; there is no DNA to check the TCRdb D call of TRBD1. The source is a human donor with ulcerative colitis or Crohn's disease, or a healthy co-twin of an affected twin (not recorded which). Sequencing used blood. The CDR3 protein is CASSPRGNTDTQYF.